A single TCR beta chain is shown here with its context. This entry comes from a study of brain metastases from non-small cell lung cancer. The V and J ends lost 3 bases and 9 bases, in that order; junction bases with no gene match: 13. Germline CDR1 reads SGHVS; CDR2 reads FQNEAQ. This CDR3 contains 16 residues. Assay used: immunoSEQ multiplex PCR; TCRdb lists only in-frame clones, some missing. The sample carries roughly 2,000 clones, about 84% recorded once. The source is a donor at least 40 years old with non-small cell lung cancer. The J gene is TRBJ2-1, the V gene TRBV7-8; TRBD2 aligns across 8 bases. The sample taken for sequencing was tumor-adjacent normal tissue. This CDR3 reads CASSFLLGLGSFEQFF. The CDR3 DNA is TGTGCCAGCAGCTTCCTACTGGGACTAGGGAGTTTTGAGCAGTTCTTC.